These T cell receptor beta chains were read from a single sample in a study of T cell responses to AZD1222 COVID-19 vaccine. This table comes from immunoSEQ multiplex PCR, and its TCRdb copy is limited to in-frame clones, with some not included. The sample records about 130,000 clones, approximately 90% being singletons. Sequenced material: peripheral blood, taken 28 days after the second AZD1222 dose. Source of these receptors: an adult who received the AZD1222 COVID-19 vaccine. Each CDR3 is given with its conserved first and last residue. A D gene is named only where the DNA matches it firmly. Rows may omit the clone size; those that give it use once, few, many or a size class.

clone_size	d_call	v_call	j_call	cdr3_nt	cdr3_aa
few	-	TRBV5-4	TRBJ2-3	TGTGCCAGCAGCTCTGTCGGGAGACGGCCAGATACGCAGTATTTT	CASSSVGRRPDTQYF
-	TRBD1	TRBV27	TRBJ1-2	TGTGCCAGCAGTCGGACAGGGCTATATGGCTACACCTTC	CASSRTGLYGYTF
-	TRBD1	TRBV7-9	TRBJ1-2	TGTGCCAGCAGCCAAGGGACAGACTATGGCTACACCTTC	CASSQGTDYGYTF
-	-	TRBV15	TRBJ1-5	TGTGCCACCAGCAGAACAACAGAATTCAATCAGCCCCAGCATTTT	CATSRTTEFNQPQHF
-	-	TRBV15	TRBJ1-4	TGTGCCACCAGCAGAGACCCCTGGGGGGGAAAAGATGAAAAACTGTTTTTT	CATSRDPWGGKDEKLFF
-	-	TRBV9	TRBJ1-4	TGTGCCCGGCCGGAAGCGTCAACTAATGAAAAACTGTTTTTT	CARPEASTNEKLFF
-	TRBD2	TRBV5-1	TRBJ2-3	TGCGCCAGCAGCTTTTCCCGACTAGCGGGAGTGCCAGATACGCAGTATTTT	CASSFSRLAGVPDTQYF
-	TRBD2	TRBV12-5	TRBJ2-7	TGTGCTAGTGGCAACCGGGAGCGGGACGGTTTGTACGAGCAGTACTTC	CASGNRERDGLYEQYF
-	TRBD1	TRBV28	TRBJ2-7	TGTGCCAGCAGGAGGACAGGGGCCTCCTACGAGCAGTACTTC	CASRRTGASYEQYF
-	-	TRBV12-3/TRBV12-4	TRBJ1-1	TGTGCCAGCAGGAGTTACAGGGCGCCCGCTTTCTTT	CASRSYRAPAFF
-	-	TRBV7-8	TRBJ1-5	TGTGCCAGCAGCTTATCTAGGCTTCCCAATCAGCCCCAGCATTTT	CASSLSRLPNQPQHF
-	TRBD1	TRBV12-3/TRBV12-4	TRBJ2-5	TGTGCCAGCAGTCCAACAGGGGAAGAGACCCAGTACTTC	CASSPTGEETQYF
-	-	TRBV29-1	TRBJ1-2	TGCAGCGTTGTGCCGACCGGCCAGAACTATGGCTACACCTTC	CSVVPTGQNYGYTF
-	-	TRBV15	TRBJ1-2	TGTGCCACCAGCAGAGATTTCCTAACCCTACCGGGCTACACCTTC	CATSRDFLTLPGYTF
-	TRBD1	TRBV5-1	TRBJ1-1	TGCGCCAGCAGCTTGGTTGCAGGGGGCTTCACTGAAGCTTTCTTT	CASSLVAGGFTEAFF
-	-	TRBV7-9	TRBJ1-4	TGTGCCAGCAGCACCTGGACAGCTGAAAAACTGTTTTTT	CASSTWTAEKLFF
-	-	TRBV19	TRBJ1-1	TGTGCCAGTAGTATAAGTAAGGGGATTAACACTGAAGCTTTCTTT	CASSISKGINTEAFF
-	-	TRBV7-2	TRBJ1-2	TGTGCCAGCACCTTACCCAGGCCCGCCTTCTATGGCTACACCTTC	CASTLPRPAFYGYTF
-	TRBD1	TRBV19	TRBJ2-7	TGTGCCAGTAGCCCCTCAGGGGGCAGAACCTACGAGCAGTACTTC	CASSPSGGRTYEQYF
once	-	TRBV11-2	TRBJ1-1	TGTGCCAGCAGCTTAGAACCGGGAGGTGGAGCTTTCTTT	CASSLEPGGGAFF
-	-	TRBV10-3	TRBJ1-1	TGTGCCATCAGCGGGCGGACAGACGCCTCGAACACTGAAGCTTTCTTT	CAISGRTDASNTEAFF
-	-	TRBV30	TRBJ2-1	TGTGCCTGGAGTGGACGACAGTTGAGGTCTCTACAGAATGAGCAGTTCTTC	CAWSGRQLRSLQNEQFF